This TCR beta chain appears in the sequencing data of a study of blood T cell repertoires in COVID-19. V was shortened by 6 bases and J by 3 bases, with 5 bases between the two germline ends. Germline V gene data show CDR1 as LNHDA and CDR2 as SQIVND (reference sequence). The length of the CDR3 is 12 residues. Authors' methods: Nucleated cell counts were estimated from reference gene primer amplification. Libraries were prepared by immunoSEQ multiplex PCR; TCRdb keeps only in-frame clonotypes and omits some of them. V, J and clone size are taken as reported in that table, and D and trimming were inferred from the DNA itself. The data show 200,000 or so clones, about 80% seen once.

The sequencing input was peripheral blood. This receptor was taken from a woman aged 25 to 39 who had recovered from COVID-19. The J gene is TRBJ2-2, the V gene TRBV19; no firm D call. The CDR3: CASSGYTGELFF. The CDR3, as DNA: TGTGCCAGTAGCGGGTACACCGGGGAGCTGTTTTTT.